This T cell receptor (beta chain) is drawn from a study of T cells in Graves' hyperthyroidism and ophthalmopathy. TCR beta CDR3 regions were amplified from RNA. HTBI primers drove first-round RT-PCR of the TCR CDR3. TCRdb re-derived calls from the multiplex PCR reads in MiXCR, one entry per CDR3 protein. Of approximately 600,000 distinct CDR3 sequences listed, less than 25% were seen once; the top ten hold roughly a third. Trimming took 0 bases from V and 3 from J, leaving 9 bases between them. Germline V lookup: CDR1 ENHRY, CDR2 SYGVKD. This CDR3 contains 14 residues. The origin of this receptor is a man younger than 45 with Graves' ophthalmopathy. Sequenced: blood. This chain joins TRBV10-3 and TRBJ2-7, with D perhaps TRBD1 (6 bases). CDR3 sequence: CAISESTGLYEQYF. The CDR3, as DNA: TGTGCCATCAGTGAGTCGACAGGCCTCTACGAGCAGTACTTC.